What follows describes a single T cell receptor (beta chain). The data belong to a study of T cell changes during pregnancy in multiple sclerosis. Clones were read by immunoSEQ multiplex PCR, and TCRdb kept only the in-frame ones, dropping some. The sample carries 40,000 to 50,000 clones, about nine tenths recorded once. The source was CD8+ T cells from peripheral blood mononuclear cells, collected in the first trimester of pregnancy. The TCR sequence derives from a female donor with multiple sclerosis, enrolled in a pregnancy study.

CDR3 bases: TGTGCCAGCAGCTTAGGCGGCGGCGAGGGATCTAACTATGGCTACACCTTC. This sequence encodes CASSLGGGEGSNYGYTF. The genes are TRBV7-2 and TRBJ1-2; D not resolved. Germline V gene sequence: CDR1 SGHTA, CDR2 FQGNSA. The CDR3 is made up of 17 amino acids. V shed 1 base and J shed 0 bases, with 15 bases lying between them.